This T cell receptor (beta chain) stems from a study of response to subunit inactivated influenza vaccine. Study-wide results and caveats: With each seasonal influenza vaccination, the authors suggested, few new T cells are recruited.

There are 14 residues in the CDR3. V was clipped by 1 base and J by 0 bases, with 6 bases between them. About this clonotype: Antigen unknown.

TCRdb reanalysed the RT-PCR reads using MiXCR and keeps one entry per CDR3 protein. The sample consists of some 300,000 distinct CDR3 sequences, about 20% of them appearing once. V and J are TRBV23-1 and TRBJ2-5; a possible D gene is TRBD1 (5 bases). TRBV23-1 counts as an open reading frame of uncertain function. This material consisted of PBMCs from blood, taken around 22 months after vaccination. This clonotype originated in a man aged 50 to 69 who received an inactivated influenza vaccine. The chain's CDR3 is CASSQFRDQETQYF. The DNA for the CDR3 is TGCGCCAGCAGTCAATTCAGGGACCAAGAGACCCAGTACTTC.